Included here is one T cell receptor (beta chain) sequence, with context. Its target is not known. The PCR used 60 Vbeta and 13 Jbeta primers. The data were produced by immunoSEQ multiplex PCR, yet TCRdb's version contains in-frame clones alone and is incomplete. The sample carries over 100,000 clones, roughly three quarters recorded once. The sample belongs to a study of cytomegalovirus exposure and HLA in healthy donors. V gave up 3 bases and J gave up 9 bases; unmatched junction bases: 3. CDR1 and CDR2 from the germline V gene are MNHNS and SASEGT. This CDR3 comprises 13 residues. Notes on the study in general: The CMV antigen specificity of a few CMV-associated chains was confirmed through in vitro analysis.

The specimen sequenced was PBMCs. The receptor was isolated from a woman in her 40s in good health and CMV-seronegative. The V gene is TRBV6-1, the J gene TRBJ1-4, with 8 bases matching TRBD1. This chain's CDR3 is CASSEDRDQKLFF. DNA of the CDR3: TGTGCCAGCAGTGAGGACAGGGACCAAAAACTGTTTTTT.